This TCR beta chain was recovered during a study of brain T cells in children with intractable seizures. Broader study findings: Absence of clones before surgery may stem from lower sequencing depth. Viral specificity was inferred only from CDR3 similarity; HCMV serostatus was unknown.

Germline V lookup: CDR1 MDHEN, CDR2 SYDVKM. CDR3 length: 15 residues. V lost 5 bases, J lost 4 bases, and 8 bases stayed unmatched. Stated time point: blood from clinic visit 5 months post-surgery; TSC patient then seizure free. Only cases whose brain tissue showed the highest T cell transcript signatures were sequenced. Patients received at least one anti-epileptic drug before surgery. On this clone: Its antigen remains unknown.

The table came from immunoSEQ multiplex PCR; TCRdb's copy has only in-frame clones and leaves some out. The table lists around 340,000 clones, over 90% of them singletons. This specimen was peripheral blood, taken about 5 months after surgery. The sequence was collected from a boy under two years old with tuberous sclerosis and intractable seizures. The chain uses TRBV28 and TRBJ1-5; TRBD1 agrees at 7 bases. The CDR3 nucleotides are TGTGCCAGCAGTCCTACAGGGGAACTTAATCAGCCCCAGCATTTT. This sequence encodes CASSPTGELNQPQHF.